The rows below give T cell receptor beta chains drawn from one sample of a study of regulatory T cells in long-lasting Graves disease. MiXCR was run by TCRdb on the multiplex PCR reads, yielding one entry per CDR3 protein. The table lists approximately 460,000 distinct CDR3 sequences, 16% of them singletons. These records were also assigned to another study, of T cells in Graves' hyperthyroidism and ophthalmopathy.

The specimen comprised peripheral blood mononuclear cells (PBMCs), sampled at new diagnosis, from a patient treated with antithyroid drugs. The origin of the receptors is a woman in her twenties or thirties with Graves disease. CDR3s include the opening cysteine and the closing phenylalanine or tryptophan. The D gene is left open where the match is weak. Only part of the rows carry a size: once, few, many, or a class if the clone is expanded.

D gene	J gene	V gene	clone size	CDR3 length	CDR3 protein	CDR3 DNA
TRBD2	TRBJ2-7	TRBV28	many	17	CASRTATGTSGSYEQYF	TGTGCCAGCAGAACTGCAACGGGGACTAGCGGCTCCTACGAGCAGTACTTC
TRBD2	TRBJ2-1	TRBV28	many	18	CASSGTSGSPLDYNEQFF	TGTGCCAGCAGTGGGACTAGCGGGAGTCCCCTGGATTACAATGAGCAGTTCTTC
TRBD1	TRBJ1-5	TRBV5-1	many	13	CASSQGADQPQHF	TGCGCCAGCTCCCAGGGGGCCGATCAGCCCCAGCATTTT
-	TRBJ1-4	TRBV18	many	15	CASSPQGVLNEKLFF	TGTGCCAGCTCACCACAAGGAGTATTAAATGAAAAACTGTTTTTT
TRBD2	TRBJ2-3	TRBV2	many	14	CASQLAASTDTQYF	TGTGCCAGCCAACTAGCGGCTAGCACAGATACGCAGTATTTT
TRBD2	TRBJ2-3	TRBV7-3	many	17	CASSLFGTRRFLGTQYF	TGTGCCAGCAGCTTATTCGGGACTAGGAGGTTTCTTGGTACGCAGTATTTT
-	TRBJ1-5	TRBV20-1	-	13	CSATQYSNQPQHF	TGCAGTGCGACTCAGTATAGCAATCAGCCCCAGCATTTT
TRBD2	TRBJ2-3	TRBV20-1	many	15	CSARVTSGLTSTQYF	TGCAGTGCTAGAGTGACTAGCGGGCTCACTTCTACGCAGTATTTT
-	TRBJ2-7	TRBV7-2	many	12	CASSLAAEKEYF	TGTGCCAGCAGCTTAGCGGCAGAAAAGGAGTACTTC
-	TRBJ1-1	TRBV10-3	few	14	CAISESAINTEAFF	TGTGCCATCAGTGAGTCAGCAATTAACACTGAAGCTTTCTTT
-	TRBJ2-1	TRBV5-4	few	13	CASSLAGRNEQFF	TGTGCCAGCAGCTTGGCGGGGAGGAATGAGCAGTTCTTC
-	TRBJ2-7	TRBV7-8	-	15	CASSGPRVLTYEQYF	TGTGCCAGCAGCGGTCCCAGGGTATTAACCTACGAGCAGTACTTC
TRBD1	TRBJ2-3	TRBV7-2	few	14	CASSLNRGPDTQYF	TGTGCCAGCAGCTTAAACAGGGGGCCCGATACGCAGTATTTT
-	TRBJ1-1	TRBV5-1	-	15	CASSFQVPENTEAFF	TGCGCCAGCAGCTTTCAGGTTCCCGAGAACACTGAAGCTTTCTTT
-	TRBJ1-1	TRBV30	few	13	CAWSVGRGGEAFF	TGTGCCTGGAGTGTAGGGAGGGGGGGAGAAGCTTTCTTT
TRBD1	TRBJ1-2	TRBV20-1	-	16	CSASPKWGQGVEFYTF	TGCAGTGCTAGCCCAAAATGGGGACAGGGGGTAGAATTTTACACCTTC
TRBD1	TRBJ1-2	TRBV28	many	18	CASRLTGGALSANYGYTF	TGTGCCAGCAGGCTCACAGGGGGAGCTCTATCAGCTAACTATGGCTACACCTTC
TRBD2	TRBJ2-1	TRBV28	many	16	CASRPVTSGRDNEQFF	TGTGCCAGCAGACCCGTTACTAGCGGGAGGGACAATGAGCAGTTCTTC
TRBD2	TRBJ2-2	TRBV9	-	19	CASSIFSGTSVHGAGELFF	TGTGCCAGCAGCATTTTCTCCGGGACTAGCGTCCACGGAGCAGGGGAGCTGTTTTTT
TRBD1	TRBJ1-2	TRBV9	many	15	CASSERTGEGYGYTF	TGTGCCAGCAGCGAACGCACAGGGGAAGGCTATGGCTACACCTTC
TRBD2	TRBJ2-7	TRBV5-1	-	15	CASSLEAGNSYEQYF	TGCGCCAGCAGTCTCGAAGCGGGAAACTCCTACGAGCAGTACTTC
-	TRBJ2-7	TRBV20-1	few	14	CSARGAGASYEQYF	TGCAGTGCTAGAGGGGCAGGTGCATCCTACGAGCAGTACTTC
-	TRBJ2-3	TRBV7-2	many	15	CASSLGASGTDTQYF	TGTGCCAGCAGCTTAGGGGCTAGCGGCACAGATACGCAGTATTTT
-	TRBJ2-7	TRBV27	once	14	CASSPAPSGGEQYF	TGTGCCAGCAGTCCAGCGCCCAGTGGGGGGGAGCAGTACTTC
-	TRBJ1-1	TRBV20-1	-	13	CSAREDLNTEAFF	TGCAGTGCTAGAGAGGACCTGAACACTGAAGCTTTCTTT
-	TRBJ2-7	TRBV7-8	many	15	CASSLRTPVPYEQYF	TGTGCCAGCAGCTTAAGGACACCCGTACCCTACGAGCAGTACTTC
-	TRBJ2-3	TRBV7-9	many	15	CASSLGVGSADTQYF	TGTGCCAGCAGCTTAGGAGTGGGGAGCGCAGATACGCAGTATTTT
TRBD1	TRBJ1-1	TRBV12-3/TRBV12-4	many	15	CASSASDRGRTEAFF	TGTGCCAGCAGTGCTTCGGACAGGGGGAGAACTGAAGCTTTCTTT
-	TRBJ2-1	TRBV3-1	-	14	CASSQRTLGNEQFF	TGTGCCAGCAGCCAAAGGACCTTGGGTAATGAGCAGTTCTTC